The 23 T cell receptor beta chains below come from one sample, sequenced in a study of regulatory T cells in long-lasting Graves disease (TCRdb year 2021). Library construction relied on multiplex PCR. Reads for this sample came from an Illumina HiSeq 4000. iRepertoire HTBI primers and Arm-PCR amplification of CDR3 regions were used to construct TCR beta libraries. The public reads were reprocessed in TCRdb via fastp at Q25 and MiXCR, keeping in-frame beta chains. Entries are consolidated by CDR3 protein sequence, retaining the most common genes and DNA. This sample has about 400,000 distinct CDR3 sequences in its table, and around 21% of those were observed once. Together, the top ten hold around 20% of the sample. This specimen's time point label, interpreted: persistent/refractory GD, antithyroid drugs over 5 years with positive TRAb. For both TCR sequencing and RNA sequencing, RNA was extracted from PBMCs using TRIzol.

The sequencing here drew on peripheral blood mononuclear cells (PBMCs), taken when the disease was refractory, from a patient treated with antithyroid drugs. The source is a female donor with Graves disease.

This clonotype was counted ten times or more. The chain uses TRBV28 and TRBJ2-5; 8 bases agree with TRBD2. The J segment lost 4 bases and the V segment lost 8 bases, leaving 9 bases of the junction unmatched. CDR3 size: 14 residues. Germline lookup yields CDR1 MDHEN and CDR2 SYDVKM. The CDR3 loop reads CASGFRGGLETQYF. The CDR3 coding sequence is TGTGCCAGCGGCTTCCGGGGGGGGCTAGAGACCCAGTACTTC.

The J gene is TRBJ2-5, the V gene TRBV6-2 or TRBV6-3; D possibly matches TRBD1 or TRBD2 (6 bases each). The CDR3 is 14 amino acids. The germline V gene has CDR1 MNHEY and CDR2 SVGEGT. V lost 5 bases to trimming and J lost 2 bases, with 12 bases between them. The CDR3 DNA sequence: TGTGCCAGCAGTCGCGGGACATCACAAGAGACCCAGTACTTC. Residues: CASSRGTSQETQYF.

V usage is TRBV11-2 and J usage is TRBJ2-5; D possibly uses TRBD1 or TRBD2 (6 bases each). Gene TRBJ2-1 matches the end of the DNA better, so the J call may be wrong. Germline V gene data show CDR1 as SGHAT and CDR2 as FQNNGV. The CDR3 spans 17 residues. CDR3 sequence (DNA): TGTGCCAGCAGCTTAGTTCTGGGGGCGGGAATCTACAATGAGCAGTTCTTC. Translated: CASSLVLGAGIYNEQFF.

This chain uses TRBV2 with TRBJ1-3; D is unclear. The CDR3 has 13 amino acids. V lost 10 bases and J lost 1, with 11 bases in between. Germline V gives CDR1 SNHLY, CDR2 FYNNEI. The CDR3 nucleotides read TGTGCCATCTTGAGAGGGTCTGGAAACACCATATATTTT. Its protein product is CAILRGSGNTIYF.

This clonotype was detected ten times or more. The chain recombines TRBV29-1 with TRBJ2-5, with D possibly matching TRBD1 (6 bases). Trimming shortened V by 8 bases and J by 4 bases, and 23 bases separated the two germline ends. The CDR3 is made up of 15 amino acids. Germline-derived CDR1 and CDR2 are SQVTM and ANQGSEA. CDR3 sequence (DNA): TGCAGCCTCAAAAAAAACGCCGGGACAAGAGAGACCCAGTACTTC. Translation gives CSLKKNAGTRETQYF. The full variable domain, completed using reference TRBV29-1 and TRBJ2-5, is SAVISQKPSRDICQRGTSLTIQCQVDSQVTMMFWYRQQPGQSLTLIATANQGSEATYESGFVIDKFPISRPNLTFSTLTVSNMSPEDSSIYLCSLKKNAGTRETQYFGPGTRLLVL.

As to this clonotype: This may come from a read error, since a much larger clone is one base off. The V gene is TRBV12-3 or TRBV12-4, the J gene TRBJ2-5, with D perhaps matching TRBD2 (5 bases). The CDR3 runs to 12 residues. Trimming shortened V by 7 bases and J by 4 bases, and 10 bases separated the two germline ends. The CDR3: CASKRLRETQYF. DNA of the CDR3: TGTGCCAGCAAGCGGCTCCGAGAGACCCAGTACTTC.

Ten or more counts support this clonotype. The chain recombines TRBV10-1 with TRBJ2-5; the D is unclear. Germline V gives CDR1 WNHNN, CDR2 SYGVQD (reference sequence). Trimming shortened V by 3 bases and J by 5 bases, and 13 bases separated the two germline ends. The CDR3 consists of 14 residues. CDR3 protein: CASSDSPIGETQYF. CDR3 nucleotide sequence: TGCGCCAGCAGTGACTCTCCCATTGGGGAGACCCAGTACTTC.

The CDR3 nucleotides read TGCAGTGCTAGAGATTTACAGGGAGCATCCTACGAGCAGTACTTC. Residues: CSARDLQGASYEQYF. The gene calls are TRBV20-1 and TRBJ2-7, with D tentatively TRBD1 (6 bases). CDR1 is DFQATT and CDR2 is SNEGSKA in the germline V gene (reference sequence). The V end lost 0 bases, the J end lost 1 base, and 13 bases lay between the germline ends. The CDR3 totals 15 residues.

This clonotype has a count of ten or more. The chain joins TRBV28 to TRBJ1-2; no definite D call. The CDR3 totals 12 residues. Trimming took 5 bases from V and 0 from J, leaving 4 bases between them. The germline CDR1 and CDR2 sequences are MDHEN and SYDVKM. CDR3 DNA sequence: TGTGCCAGCAGTCGACCTAACTATGGCTACACCTTC. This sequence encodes CASSRPNYGYTF.

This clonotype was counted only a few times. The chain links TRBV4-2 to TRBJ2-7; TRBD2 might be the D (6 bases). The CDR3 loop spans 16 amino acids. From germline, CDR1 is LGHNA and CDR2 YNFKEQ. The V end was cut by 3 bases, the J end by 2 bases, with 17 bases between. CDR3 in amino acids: CASSHSSGLIPYEQYF. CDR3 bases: TGTGCCAGCAGCCACTCCTCGGGACTTATCCCCTACGAGCAGTACTTC.

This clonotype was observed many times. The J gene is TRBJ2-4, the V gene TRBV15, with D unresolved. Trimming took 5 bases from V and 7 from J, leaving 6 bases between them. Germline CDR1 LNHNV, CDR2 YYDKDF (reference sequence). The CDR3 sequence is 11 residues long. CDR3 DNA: TGTGCCACCAGCCCTGGGAACATTCAGTACTTC. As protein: CATSPGNIQYF.

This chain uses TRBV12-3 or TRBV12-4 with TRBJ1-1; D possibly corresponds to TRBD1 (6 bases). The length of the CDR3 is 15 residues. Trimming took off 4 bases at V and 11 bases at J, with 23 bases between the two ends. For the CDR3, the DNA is TGTGCCAGCAGTTCTCAGGTTGGCAGGGGCCTTGAGGCTTTCTTT. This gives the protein CASSSQVGRGLEAFF.

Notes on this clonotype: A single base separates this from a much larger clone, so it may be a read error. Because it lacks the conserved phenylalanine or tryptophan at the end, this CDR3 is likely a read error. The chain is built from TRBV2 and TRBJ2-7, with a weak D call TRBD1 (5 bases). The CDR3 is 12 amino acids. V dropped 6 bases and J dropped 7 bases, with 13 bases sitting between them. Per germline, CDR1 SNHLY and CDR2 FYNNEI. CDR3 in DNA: TGTGCCAGCAGGGTAAGACAGAATGAGCAGTACCTC. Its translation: CASRVRQNEQYL.

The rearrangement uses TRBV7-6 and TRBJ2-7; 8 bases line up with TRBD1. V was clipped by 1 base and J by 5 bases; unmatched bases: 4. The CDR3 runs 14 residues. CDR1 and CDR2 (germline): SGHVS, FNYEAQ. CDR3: CASSLGTGRDEQYF. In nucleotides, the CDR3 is TGTGCCAGCAGCTTAGGGACAGGGCGCGACGAGCAGTACTTC.

The CDR3 bases are TGTGCCAGCACCCCGGAGAGGGGTAACACTGAAGCTTTCTTT. Translation gives CASTPERGNTEAFF. V and J are TRBV27 and TRBJ1-1; D possibly corresponds to TRBD1 (5 bases). This CDR3 contains 14 residues. The V gene lost 7 bases and the J gene lost 2 bases, with 14 bases spanning the gap. Looked up from germline, CDR1 is MNHEY and CDR2 is SMNVEV (reference sequence).

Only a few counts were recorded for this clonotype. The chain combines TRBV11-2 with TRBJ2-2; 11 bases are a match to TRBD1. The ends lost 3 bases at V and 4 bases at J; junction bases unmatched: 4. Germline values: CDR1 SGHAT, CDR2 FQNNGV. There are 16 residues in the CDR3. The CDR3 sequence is CASSLGQGGITGELFF. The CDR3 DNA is TGTGCCAGCAGCTTGGGACAGGGGGGAATCACCGGGGAGCTGTTTTTT.

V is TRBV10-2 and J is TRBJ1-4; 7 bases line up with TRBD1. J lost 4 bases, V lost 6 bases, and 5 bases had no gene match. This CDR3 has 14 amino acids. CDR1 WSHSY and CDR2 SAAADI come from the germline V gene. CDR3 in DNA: TGCGCCAGCAGAATGACAGGGATTAATGAAAAACTGTTTTTT. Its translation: CASRMTGINEKLFF.

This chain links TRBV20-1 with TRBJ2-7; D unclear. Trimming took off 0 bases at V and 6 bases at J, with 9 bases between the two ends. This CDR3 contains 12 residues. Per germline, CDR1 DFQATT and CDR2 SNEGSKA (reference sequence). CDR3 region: CSARDLGIEQYF. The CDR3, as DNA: TGCAGTGCTAGAGATCTAGGTATCGAGCAGTACTTC.

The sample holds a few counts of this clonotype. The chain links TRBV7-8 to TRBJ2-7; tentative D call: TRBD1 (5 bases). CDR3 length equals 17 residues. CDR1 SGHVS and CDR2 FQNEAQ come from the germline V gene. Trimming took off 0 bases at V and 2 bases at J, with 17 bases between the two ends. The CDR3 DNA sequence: TGTGCCAGCAGCTTAGCAGGTTCGTCAGGGCGGCCCTACGAGCAGTACTTC. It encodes CASSLAGSSGRPYEQYF.

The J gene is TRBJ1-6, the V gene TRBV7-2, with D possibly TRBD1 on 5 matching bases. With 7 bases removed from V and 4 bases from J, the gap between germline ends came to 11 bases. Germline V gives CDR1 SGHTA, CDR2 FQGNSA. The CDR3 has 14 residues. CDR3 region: CASTGARYNSPLHF. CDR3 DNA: TGTGCCAGCACCGGGGCCAGATATAATTCACCCCTCCACTTT.

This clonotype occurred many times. The CDR3 coding sequence is TGTGCCAGCAGCTTGTTCGGGACTAGCGGGACTAGCACAGATACGCAGTATTTT. This codes for CASSLFGTSGTSTDTQYF. The V call is TRBV7-2, the J call TRBJ2-3; the match to TRBD2 covers 13 bases. Germline CDR1 SGHTA, CDR2 FQGNSA. The trim removed 3 bases at V and 0 bases at J, leaving 6 bases unmatched. The CDR3 has 18 amino acids.

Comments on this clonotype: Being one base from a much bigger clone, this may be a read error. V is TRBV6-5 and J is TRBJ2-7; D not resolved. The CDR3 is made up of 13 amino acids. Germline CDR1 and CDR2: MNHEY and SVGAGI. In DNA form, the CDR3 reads TGTGCCAGCAGTTCTGACATCCGCTACGGGCAGTACTTC. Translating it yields CASSSDIRYGQYF.

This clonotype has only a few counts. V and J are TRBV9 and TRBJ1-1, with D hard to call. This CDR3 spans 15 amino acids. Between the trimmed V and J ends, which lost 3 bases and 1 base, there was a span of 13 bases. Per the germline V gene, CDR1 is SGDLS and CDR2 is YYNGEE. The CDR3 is CASSASTGWNTEAFF. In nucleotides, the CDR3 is TGTGCCAGCAGCGCATCGACTGGCTGGAACACTGAAGCTTTCTTT.